Presented here are 23 T cell receptor beta chains from one specimen sequenced in a study of cytomegalovirus exposure and HLA in healthy donors. 60 Vbeta and 13 Jbeta primers were used in PCR. Measured with immunoSEQ multiplex PCR; TCRdb has only the in-frame clones, and not every one. Seen here are approximately 220,000 clones, around 80% observed once, and the top ten hold about 6.4%. The sequenced material came from PBMCs. The source is a man between 35 and 55 years old in good health and CMV-seropositive.

This rearrangement joins TRBV19 to TRBJ1-1; 7 bases align to TRBD1. This CDR3 is built from 14 residues. Germline V CDR1 and CDR2: LNHDA, SQIVND (reference sequence). J lost 8 bases, V lost 2 bases, and 8 bases had no gene match. The DNA of the CDR3 is TGTGCCAGTAGTATAATGGGACAGCGGGCCGAAGCTTTCTTT. Protein sequence: CASSIMGQRAEAFF.

CDR3 loop: CASSKKWGQGNEQYV. The DNA for the CDR3 is TGTGCCAGCAGTAAAAAATGGGGACAGGGGAACGAGCAGTACGTC. The V gene is TRBV6-1, the J gene TRBJ2-7, with 10 bases matching TRBD1. This CDR3 spans 15 amino acids. CDR1 is MNHNS and CDR2 is SASEGT in the germline V gene. V gave up 5 bases and J gave up 5 bases; unmatched junction bases: 9.

The rearrangement joins TRBV10-2 to TRBJ2-2; 7 nucleotides match TRBD1. V lost 6 bases and J lost 2; bases outside the gene matches: 3. The CDR3 is 14 residues long. The V gene's germline CDR1 is WSHSY and CDR2 SAAADI. As DNA, the CDR3 is TGCGCCAGCAGAGACAGGGCTAACACCGGGGAGCTGTTTTTT. Its translation is CASRDRANTGELFF.

The rearrangement links TRBV5-6 to TRBJ2-2; D perhaps matches TRBD1 (5 bases). There are 13 residues in the CDR3. Trimming shortened V by 5 bases and J by 3 bases, and 8 bases separated the two germline ends. Germline CDR1 reads SGHDT; CDR2 reads YYEEEE. The CDR3 loop reads CASRTGHTGELFF. The CDR3 DNA reads TGTGCCAGCAGAACAGGCCACACCGGGGAGCTGTTTTTT.

The rearrangement links TRBV9 to TRBJ2-3; TRBD2 aligns across 11 bases. This CDR3 is built from 16 residues. Trimming removed 3 bases from V and 2 bases from J; junction bases left unmatched: 5. CDR1 and CDR2 from the germline V gene are SGDLS and YYNGEE. CDR3 protein: CASSARTSGYTDTQYF. CDR3 DNA: TGTGCCAGCAGCGCTAGGACTAGCGGGTACACAGATACGCAGTATTTT.

V and J are TRBV5-6 and TRBJ1-4; D uncertain. Trimming cost V 0 bases and J 10 bases, with 10 bases left between them. Germline loops: CDR1 SGHDT, CDR2 YYEEEE. There are 13 residues in the CDR3. As DNA, the CDR3 is TGTGCCAGCAGCTTGGCGGCAGGAGGAAAACTGTTTTTT. Translation gives CASSLAAGGKLFF.

V gene TRBV11-2 combines with J gene TRBJ2-7; perhaps TRBD2 as D (6 bases). The CDR3 consists of 13 residues. From germline, CDR1 is SGHAT and CDR2 FQNNGV. The germline V and J ends were trimmed by 5 bases and 5 bases, with 13 bases remaining between them. This CDR3 reads CASSLRRGDEQYV. As DNA, the CDR3 is TGTGCCAGCAGCCTAAGGAGGGGCGACGAGCAGTACGTC.

The V call is TRBV4-2, the J call TRBJ2-2, with 9 bases fitting TRBD1. Looked up from germline, CDR1 is LGHNA and CDR2 is YNFKEQ. The V and J ends lost 7 bases and 3 bases, in that order; junction bases with no gene match: 12. The CDR3 is made up of 17 amino acids. CDR3 sequence: CASTSRGTGRDTGELFF. CDR3 DNA sequence: TGTGCCAGCACCTCAAGGGGGACAGGGAGGGACACCGGGGAGCTGTTTTTT.

The chain is built from TRBV6-5 and TRBJ2-1; 8 bases fit TRBD1. V shed 7 bases, J shed 6 bases, and the junction held 5 bases outside the gene matches. Germline lookup yields CDR1 MNHEY and CDR2 SVGAGI. This CDR3 has 13 amino acids. The CDR3 nucleotides are TGTGCCAGCATAGGGACAGGACCCAATGAGCAGTTCTTC. It specifies CASIGTGPNEQFF.

V is TRBV6-1 and J is TRBJ2-7; TRBD2 aligns across 10 bases. Germline values: CDR1 MNHNS, CDR2 SASEGT. The V segment lost 3 bases and the J segment 6 bases; nucleotides outside the gene matches: 8. The CDR3 extends over 15 amino acids. The CDR3 nucleotides read TGTGCCAGCAGTGAGGGGCTAGCGGGAGAATCCGAGCAGTACGTC. It translates to CASSEGLAGESEQYV.

The J gene is TRBJ2-2, the V gene TRBV2; D gene unclear. The CDR3 spans 12 residues. The germline V gene encodes CDR1 SNHLY and CDR2 FYNNEI. V lost 8 bases, J lost 4 bases, and 8 bases lay in between. Written as DNA, the CDR3 is TGTGCCAGCCGCAGGCTCACCGGGGAGCTGTTTTTT. Translated: CASRRLTGELFF.

This clone was seen only a few times. This chain links TRBV7-9 with TRBJ2-1, with TRBD2 matching 12 bases. The trim removed 2 bases at V and 8 bases at J, leaving 7 bases unmatched. Germline lookup yields CDR1 SEHNR and CDR2 FQNEAQ (reference sequence). The CDR3 covers 16 residues. The CDR3 reads CASSLFGTSGWDEQFF. DNA for the CDR3: TGTGCCAGCAGCTTATTCGGGACTAGCGGGTGGGATGAGCAGTTCTTC.

This chain connects TRBV14 to TRBJ1-2; D perhaps matches TRBD1 (5 bases). CDR1 is SGHDN and CDR2 is FVKESK in the germline V gene. The CDR3 is 15 amino acids. V was shortened by 0 bases and J by 4 bases, with 12 bases between the two germline ends. CDR3 amino acids: CASSQDPGRSYGYTF. The CDR3 bases are TGTGCCAGCAGCCAAGATCCAGGGCGGAGCTATGGCTACACCTTC.

The chain couples TRBV7-8 to TRBJ1-1, with 7 bases fitting TRBD1. The germline V gene encodes CDR1 SGHVS and CDR2 FQNEAQ. Trimming took 5 bases from V and 3 from J; bases not matched to a gene: 6. The CDR3 runs 14 residues. The CDR3, as DNA: TGTGCCAGCAGCCGCCGGGACAGATACACTGAAGCTTTCTTT. It yields the protein CASSRRDRYTEAFF.

The chain carries TRBV5-1 and TRBJ2-4, with 7 bases aligning to TRBD1. Germline lookup yields CDR1 SGHRS and CDR2 YFSETQ. V lost 2 bases, J lost 9 bases, and 5 bases stayed unmatched. The CDR3 covers 13 residues. In DNA form, the CDR3 reads TGCGCCAGCAGCTTTGGACAGGCAAGCATTCAGTACTTC. It translates to CASSFGQASIQYF.

The chain couples TRBV19 to TRBJ1-3, with 8 bases that match TRBD1. The CDR3 has 17 amino acids. The J segment lost 3 bases and the V segment lost 4 bases, leaving 11 bases of the junction unmatched. Germline loops: CDR1 LNHDA, CDR2 SQIVND (reference sequence). CDR3 nucleotides: TGTGCCAGTAGTACCCCCGGATCAGGGGGCTTTGGAAACACCATATATTTT. Its translation is CASSTPGSGGFGNTIYF.

The gene calls are TRBV7-3 and TRBJ2-2; TRBD2 matches at 8 bases. Unmatched junction bases numbered 7, after V lost 5 bases and J lost 5 bases. Germline CDR1 reads SGHTA; CDR2 reads FQGTGA. The CDR3 is 15 amino acids. CDR3 bases: TGTGCCAGCAGCGCCCAGCGGGGGTCTACCGGGGAGCTGTTTTTT. This sequence encodes CASSAQRGSTGELFF.

V gene TRBV27 combines with J gene TRBJ1-1; TRBD1 matches at 7 bases. The CDR3 is 13 residues long. Trimming at V came to 8 bases and at J to 11 bases, leaving 14 bases not matched to a gene. CDR1 is MNHEY, CDR2 SMNVEV, per germline (reference sequence). The CDR3 DNA reads as TGTGCCAGCGAAATGGGTGGAGGGGGCGCGGCTTTCTTT. Translating it yields CASEMGGGGAAFF.

The chain combines TRBV10-3 with TRBJ2-3; D perhaps matches TRBD1 (5 bases). Germline V CDR1 and CDR2: ENHRY, SYGVKD. This CDR3 comprises 13 residues. V was cut by 0 bases and J by 4 bases, with 5 bases left in between. In DNA, the CDR3 is TGTGCCATCAGTGAGTCAGGGGCAGATACGCAGTATTTT. Translation gives CAISESGADTQYF.

The rearrangement links TRBV9 to TRBJ1-4; possible D gene TRBD1, 5 bases. Looked up from germline, CDR1 is SGDLS and CDR2 is YYNGEE. The CDR3 sequence is 14 residues long. Trimming removed 2 bases at V and 8 bases at J, with 13 bases between. CDR3 residues: CASSVAAGMEKLFF. In DNA, the CDR3 is TGTGCCAGCAGCGTGGCGGCAGGGATGGAAAAACTGTTTTTT.

J is TRBJ1-4 and V is TRBV25-1; no definite D call. The CDR3 loop spans 17 amino acids. Germline CDR1 reads MGHDK; CDR2 reads SYGVNS. Trimming cost V 3 bases and J 1 base, with 15 bases left between them. The CDR3 is CASSDQIGGVTNEKLFF. CDR3 DNA sequence: TGTGCCAGCAGTGACCAGATCGGCGGGGTAACTAATGAAAAACTGTTTTTT.

The chain recombines TRBV27 with TRBJ1-1, with D possibly matching TRBD1 (5 bases). Per the germline V gene, CDR1 is MNHEY and CDR2 is SMNVEV (reference sequence). There are 12 residues in the CDR3. Trimming shortened V by 6 bases and J by 7 bases, and 12 bases separated the two germline ends. CDR3 bases: TGTGCCAGCAGAACGGGGGATTTTGAAGCTTTCTTT. This gives the protein CASRTGDFEAFF.

V gene TRBV27 combines with J gene TRBJ2-1; 11 bases match TRBD2. After removal of 6 bases from V and 3 bases from J, the junction contained 4 bases not matched to a gene. This CDR3 has 15 amino acids. The germline V gene encodes CDR1 MNHEY and CDR2 SMNVEV (reference sequence). CDR3 sequence: CASRIGTSGYNEQFF. The CDR3 bases are TGTGCCAGCAGGATCGGGACTAGCGGCTACAATGAGCAGTTCTTC.